This T cell receptor (beta chain) comes out of a study of OX40 agonist ivuxolimab in advanced cancers. The CDR3 contains 12 residues. The germline V gene has CDR1 MNHEY and CDR2 SVGAGI. Between the trimmed V and J ends, which lost 10 bases and 5 bases, there was a span of 14 bases. Concerning this clone itself: The antigen is undetermined.

Method: immunoSEQ multiplex PCR; TCRdb's copy keeps in-frame clones and lacks some. The table shows roughly 32,000 clones, with roughly 80% occurring only once. Study-wide points: Averaged across samples, CD8+ T cells carried more expanded clones than CD4+ did.

The specimen comprised CD4+ or CD8+ T cells sorted from blood, sampled in a trial of the OX40 agonist ivuxolimab. This TCR derives from an adult with an advanced solid tumor such as melanoma, head and neck, liver or kidney cancer. The rearrangement joins TRBV6-5 to TRBJ1-1; TRBD1 might be the D (5 bases). CDR3 sequence: CATNRGETEAFF. CDR3 nucleotides: TGTGCCACAAATAGAGGGGAAACTGAAGCTTTCTTT.